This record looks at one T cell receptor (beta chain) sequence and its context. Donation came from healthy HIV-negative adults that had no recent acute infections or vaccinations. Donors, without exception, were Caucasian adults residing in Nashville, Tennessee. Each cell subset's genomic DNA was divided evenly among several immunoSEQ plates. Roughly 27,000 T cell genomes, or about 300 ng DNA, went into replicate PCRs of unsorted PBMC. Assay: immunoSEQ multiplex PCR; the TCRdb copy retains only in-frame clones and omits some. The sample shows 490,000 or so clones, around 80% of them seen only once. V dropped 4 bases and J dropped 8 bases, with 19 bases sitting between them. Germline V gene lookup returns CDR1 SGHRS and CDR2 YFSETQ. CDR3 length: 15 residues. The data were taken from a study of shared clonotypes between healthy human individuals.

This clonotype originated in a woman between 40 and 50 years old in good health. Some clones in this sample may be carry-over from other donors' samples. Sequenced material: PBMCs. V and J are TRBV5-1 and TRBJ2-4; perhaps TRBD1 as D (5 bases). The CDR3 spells CASSPGYYGADIQYF. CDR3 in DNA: TGCGCCAGCAGCCCAGGGTATTATGGTGCGGACATTCAGTACTTC.